A selection of T cell receptor beta chains follows, all from one sample in a study of Graves' ophthalmopathy and Graves' hyperthyroidism. TCRdb fed the multiplex PCR reads into MiXCR, producing one record per CDR3 protein. The table shows 200,000 to 250,000 distinct CDR3 sequences, with 20% to 25% occurring only once. Input material: peripheral blood. The receptors derive from a woman aged 50 to 60 with Graves' ophthalmopathy. Each CDR3 is given with its conserved first and last residue. The D gene is left open where the match is weak. Clone size appears in some rows only: once, few, many, or a class for an expanded clone.

d_call j_call clone_size v_call cdr3_nt cdr3_aa
- TRBJ1-1 - TRBV4-2 TGTGCCAGCAGCCAAGATCACCGACGGGGGCCCAACACTGAAGCTTTCTTT CASSQDHRRGPNTEAFF
- TRBJ1-2 many TRBV6-5 TGTGCCAGCAGTTACGAAAGGCAAGGCGGCTACACCTTC CASSYERQGGYTF
- TRBJ2-5 many TRBV12-3/TRBV12-4 TGTGCCAGCAGTTTCCCCCGGGGTAGCCAAGAGACCCAGTACTTC CASSFPRGSQETQYF
- TRBJ1-2 many TRBV19 TGTGCCAGTAGTCCCGTTCGGGTCAACCTCCCATATGGCTACACCTTC CASSPVRVNLPYGYTF
- TRBJ1-1 - TRBV30 TGTGCCTGGAGTAGAGACACAACGAACACTGAAGCTTTCTTT CAWSRDTTNTEAFF
- TRBJ1-3 - TRBV7-3 TGTGCCAGCCAGGGAATCTCTGGAAACACCATATATTTT CASQGISGNTIYF
TRBD1 TRBJ1-2 many TRBV5-4 TGTGCCAGCCACCGGGACAGGGGGCAAAGGAACTATGGCTACACCTTC CASHRDRGQRNYGYTF
- TRBJ1-1 many TRBV7-2 TGTGCCAGCAGCTACGCCGCGACAGCGAACACTGAAGCTTTCTTT CASSYAATANTEAFF
- TRBJ1-2 many TRBV7-2 TGTGCCAGCAAAGCTCATAACAACTATGGCTACACCTTC CASKAHNNYGYTF
- TRBJ1-1 many TRBV3-1 TGTGCCAGCAGCCAATCGGACGGGAACACTGAAGCTTTCTTT CASSQSDGNTEAFF